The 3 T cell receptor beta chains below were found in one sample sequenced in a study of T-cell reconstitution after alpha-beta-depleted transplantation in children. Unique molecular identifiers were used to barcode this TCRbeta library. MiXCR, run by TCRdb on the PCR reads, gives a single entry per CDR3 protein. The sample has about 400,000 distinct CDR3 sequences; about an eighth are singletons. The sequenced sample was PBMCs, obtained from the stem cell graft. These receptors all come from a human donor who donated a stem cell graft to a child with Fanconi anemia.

As DNA, the CDR3 is TGTGCCAGCTCACCACCGGGACAGGGGTCACAAGAGACCCAGTACTTC. Translation: CASSPPGQGSQETQYF. The chain combines TRBV18 with TRBJ2-5; 10 bases agree with TRBD1. J lost 2 bases, V lost 0 bases, and 3 bases had no gene match. CDR1 KGHSH and CDR2 LQKENI come from the germline V gene. This CDR3 is 16 amino acids long.

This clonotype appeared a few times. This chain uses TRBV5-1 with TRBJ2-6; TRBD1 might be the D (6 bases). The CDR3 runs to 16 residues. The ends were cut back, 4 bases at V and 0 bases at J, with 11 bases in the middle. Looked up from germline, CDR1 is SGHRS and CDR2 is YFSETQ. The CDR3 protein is CASSPGTNSGANVLTF. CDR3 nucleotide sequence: TGCGCCAGCAGCCCCGGGACAAACTCTGGGGCCAACGTCCTGACTTTC.

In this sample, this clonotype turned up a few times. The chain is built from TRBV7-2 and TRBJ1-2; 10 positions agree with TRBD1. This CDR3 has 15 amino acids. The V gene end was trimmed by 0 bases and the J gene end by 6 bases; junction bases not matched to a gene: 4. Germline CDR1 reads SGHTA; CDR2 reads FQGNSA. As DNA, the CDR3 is TGTGCCAGCAGCTTAGCCGTCGGGACAGGGGATGGCTACACCTTC. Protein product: CASSLAVGTGDGYTF.